This entry describes one T cell receptor (beta chain). The table lists this clonotype with a few counts. The antigen this receptor binds is unknown. No quality values exist for individual bases; no much larger clone is one base distant. The library was obtained by PCR. This sample was sequenced with an Illumina HiSeq 2500. TCR libraries were prepared with molecular barcoding, using unique molecular identifiers to normalize TCRbeta repertoire quantification. TCRdb reanalyzed the raw reads on its own, using fastp at Q25 for trimming and MiXCR for clone calling, and kept in-frame beta chains. Every distinct CDR3 protein forms one entry, paired with its most common genes and DNA. This sample gives 450,000 to 600,000 distinct CDR3 sequences in total; approximately 30% of them show up just once. Of the sample, around 2.4% is held by the ten largest clones. The data belong to a study of T-cell reconstitution after alpha-beta-depleted transplantation in children (dated by TCRdb to between 2015 and 2016). With regard to the full study: The study quantitatively tracked T-cell immune reconstitution after TCRalphabeta/CD19-depleted allogeneic hematopoietic cell transplantation in children using TCR repertoire profiling.

Counted from cysteine to phenylalanine, this CDR3 has 13 amino acids. Left in the record is the CDR3 DNA by itself, 39 bases read in frame from the first base. The junction shows trimming of 7 bases on V and 5 bases on J, plus 14 bases between the germline ends. The germline V gene (reference sequence) specifies DFQATT as CDR1 and SNEGSKA as CDR2. The sample in question was PBMCs from the stem cell graft donor, obtained from the stem cell graft. This TCR came from a human donor who donated a stem cell graft to a child with aplastic anemia. The chain is encoded by TRBV20-1 joined to TRBJ2-2, with the D gene tentatively TRBD1 or TRBD2, based on 5 matching bases in each. CDR3 sequence: CSVVGTLTGELFF. DNA sequence: TGCAGTGTGGTGGGGACCTTGACCGGGGAGCTGTTTTTT.